The next 15 T cell receptor beta chains were all read from a single sample in a study of T cell responses to AZD1222 COVID-19 vaccine. Assay: immunoSEQ multiplex PCR; the TCRdb copy retains only in-frame clones and omits some. Of about 110,000 clones in the sample, roughly 92% were seen once. The sequenced sample was peripheral blood, obtained 28 days after the second AZD1222 dose. The source of these receptors is an adult who received the AZD1222 COVID-19 vaccine.

The chain uses TRBV5-1 and TRBJ2-7; 8 bases agree with TRBD1. The length of the CDR3 is 16 residues. Germline trimming cut 4 bases from V and 3 bases from J; bases unmatched to any gene: 12. Germline CDR1 and CDR2: SGHRS and YFSETQ. The DNA of the CDR3 is TGCGCCAGCAGCCCAGGAGGTGGCAGGGGGCTCTACGAGCAGTACTTC. This codes for CASSPGGGRGLYEQYF.

The chain joins TRBV5-1 to TRBJ1-1; D is perhaps TRBD1 (6 bases). V lost 4 bases, J lost 1 base, and 8 bases lay in between. This CDR3 has 13 amino acids. From germline, CDR1 is SGHRS and CDR2 YFSETQ. The CDR3 is CASSVGQNTEAFF. Here the CDR3 DNA reads TGCGCCAGCAGCGTGGGACAGAACACTGAAGCTTTCTTT.

The chain combines TRBV28 with TRBJ2-1; 10 bases are shared with TRBD2. Germline-derived CDR1 and CDR2 are MDHEN and SYDVKM. With V trimmed by 5 bases and J by 5 bases, 9 bases remained unmatched. There are 16 residues in the CDR3. The CDR3 region has the DNA TGTGCCAGCAGTACGCGCGAGCGGGGGGGCCACAATGAGCAGTTCTTC. It codes for CASSTRERGGHNEQFF.

The chain carries TRBV18 and TRBJ2-7; perhaps D is TRBD1 or TRBD2 (6 bases each). The CDR3 is 13 amino acids. The germline V and J ends were trimmed by 6 bases and 6 bases, with 15 bases remaining between them. Per germline, CDR1 KGHSH and CDR2 LQKENI. The DNA for the CDR3 is TGTGCCAGCTCCCAATCCCCGGGGGCCGAGCAGTACTTC. Amino acids: CASSQSPGAEQYF.

The chain carries TRBV10-2 and TRBJ2-2; D is undetermined. V lost 7 bases and J 1 base, leaving 13 bases between the germline ends. The CDR3 loop spans 15 amino acids. Germline CDR1 reads WSHSY; CDR2 reads SAAADI. DNA of the CDR3: TGCGCCAGCACCGTGTGGGGTATGAACACCGGGGAGCTGTTTTTT. This sequence encodes CASTVWGMNTGELFF.

The chain's CDR3 is CASSVDRPTSYNEQFF. CDR3 in DNA: TGTGCCAGCAGCGTAGATCGGCCTACCTCCTACAATGAGCAGTTCTTC. The gene calls are TRBV9 and TRBJ2-1; no clear D gene. Germline V gives CDR1 SGDLS, CDR2 YYNGEE. V gave up 0 bases and J gave up 0 bases, with 10 bases separating them. The CDR3 has 16 amino acids.

V and J are TRBV18 and TRBJ2-1; D perhaps matches TRBD1 (6 bases). The V gene lost 1 base and the J gene lost 3 bases, with 10 bases spanning the gap. Germline CDR1 and CDR2: KGHSH and LQKENI. This CDR3 contains 15 residues. CDR3 bases: TGTGCCAGCTCACCACTCGAGGGGGACTACAATGAGCAGTTCTTC. Protein product: CASSPLEGDYNEQFF.

This sequence joins TRBV7-2 and TRBJ2-7, with D perhaps matching TRBD1 (6 bases). Germline loops: CDR1 SGHTA, CDR2 FQGNSA. This CDR3 spans 13 amino acids. Trimming removed 4 bases at V and 2 bases at J, with 9 bases between. The CDR3 here is CASSSGQTYEQYF. CDR3 coding DNA: TGTGCCAGCAGCTCTGGACAGACCTACGAGCAGTACTTC.

This chain connects TRBV4-1 to TRBJ2-1, with D perhaps being TRBD1 or TRBD2 (5 bases each). The germline V gene has CDR1 MGHRA and CDR2 YSYEKL. The CDR3 has 15 residues. Trimming left V 0 bases short and J 9 bases short, with 15 bases between. The CDR3: CASSQDGARGTEQFF. As DNA, the CDR3 is TGCGCCAGCAGCCAAGATGGGGCTCGGGGAACTGAGCAGTTCTTC.

This clone was found once. This CDR3 is CASSNRDSSYEQYF. The CDR3 bases are TGTGCCAGCAGTAACAGGGACAGTTCCTACGAGCAGTACTTC. J is TRBJ2-7 and V is TRBV6-5; 7 bases match TRBD1. This CDR3 has 14 residues. Germline V lookup: CDR1 MNHEY, CDR2 SVGAGI. V was clipped by 5 bases and J by 1 base; unmatched bases: 5.

This chain links TRBV23-1 with TRBJ1-5; D call uncertain. TRBV23-1 is an ORF; its function is uncertain. Between the trimmed V and J ends, which lost 3 bases and 3 bases, there was a span of 24 bases. The CDR3 contains 19 residues. This chain's CDR3 is CASSHSSVVVPGTNQPQHF. As DNA, the CDR3 is TGCGCCAGCAGTCATTCCTCCGTAGTCGTCCCAGGAACCAATCAGCCCCAGCATTTT.

The chain recombines TRBV5-1 with TRBJ1-1; possibly TRBD1 for D (6 bases). CDR1 is SGHRS, CDR2 YFSETQ, per germline. Trimming shortened V by 1 base and J by 11 bases, and 15 bases separated the two germline ends. This CDR3 has 13 amino acids. The CDR3 loop reads CASSLSPGDGAFF. CDR3 sequence (DNA): TGCGCCAGCAGCTTGTCTCCAGGGGATGGGGCTTTCTTT.

In its sample, this clone was seen once. The gene calls are TRBV6-5 and TRBJ1-1; 8 positions agree with TRBD1. Per germline, CDR1 MNHEY and CDR2 SVGAGI. With V trimmed by 6 bases and J by 3 bases, 6 bases remained unmatched. This CDR3 contains 14 residues. CDR3 coding DNA: TGTGCCAGCAGGATTGGACAGGGCTACACTGAAGCTTTCTTT. Protein sequence: CASRIGQGYTEAFF.

The genes are TRBV3-1 (or the pseudogene TRBV3-2) and TRBJ1-3; a possible D gene is TRBD1 (5 bases). The V end lost 0 bases, the J end lost 4 bases, and 10 bases lay between the germline ends. The CDR3 length is 15 residues. Looked up from germline, CDR1 is LGHDT and CDR2 is YNNKEL (reference sequence). The CDR3 DNA sequence: TGTGCCAGCAGCCAAGAAGAAGGGGACGGAAACACCATATATTTT. Amino acids: CASSQEEGDGNTIYF.

The chain recombines TRBV5-1 with TRBJ2-1; D call uncertain. CDR3 length: 12 amino acids. CDR1 is SGHRS, CDR2 YFSETQ, per germline. V shed 0 bases and J shed 6 bases, with 4 bases lying between them. In DNA form, the CDR3 reads TGCGCCAGCAGCTTGGGTGGCAATGAGCAGTTCTTC. Its protein product is CASSLGGNEQFF.